These 29 T cell receptor beta chains were sequenced from one sample in a study of CD8 T cells in ankylosing spondylitis. TCRdb passed the 5' RACE reads through MiXCR, listing each CDR3 protein once. The sample includes 250,000 or so distinct CDR3 sequences, roughly a quarter of them seen just once. Sequences were obtained from blood, either unsorted or a sorted T cell fraction (not recorded which). These receptors all stem from a male donor with ankylosing spondylitis or in good health (not recorded which).

The V and J genes are TRBV12-3 or TRBV12-4 and TRBJ2-5; 11 positions match TRBD2. CDR3 length: 14 amino acids. The V segment lost 6 bases and the J segment 5 bases; nucleotides outside the gene matches: 5. The chain's CDR3 is CASSPASGGETQYF. As DNA, the CDR3 is TGTGCCAGCAGCCCCGCTAGCGGGGGGGAGACCCAGTACTTC.

V gene TRBV7-2 combines with J gene TRBJ2-5, with D unresolved. Germline CDR1 reads SGHTA; CDR2 reads FQGNSA. This CDR3 is built from 13 residues. V lost 2 bases to trimming and J lost 7 bases, with 11 bases between them. Here the CDR3 DNA reads TGTGCCAGCAGCTTACCCTTCCCGGGGACCCAGTACTTC. Its protein is CASSLPFPGTQYF.

Comments on this clonotype: A much larger clone sits a single nucleotide away, making a read error possible. The chain has TRBV24-1 and TRBJ2-3; TRBD2 matches at 11 bases. V dropped 5 bases and J dropped 6; count of bases not matched to a gene: 6. The germline CDR1 and CDR2 sequences are KGHDR and SFDVKD. This CDR3 comprises 15 residues. This CDR3 is CATSGVLAGADTQYF. CDR3 nucleotides: TGTGCCACCAGTGGAGTACTAGCGGGGGCCGATACGCAGTATTTT.

This chain joins TRBV7-6 and TRBJ1-1; 10 bases line up with TRBD1. J was trimmed by 5 bases and V by 4 bases; bases with no gene match: 7. Looked up from germline, CDR1 is SGHVS and CDR2 is FNYEAQ. The CDR3 is made up of 15 amino acids. The CDR3: CASSSRQGALTEAFF. CDR3 DNA sequence: TGTGCCAGCAGCTCTAGACAGGGGGCGCTTACTGAAGCTTTCTTT.

The chain carries TRBV5-1 and TRBJ2-1; D call uncertain. Per the germline V gene, CDR1 is SGHRS and CDR2 is YFSETQ. V was cut by 3 bases and J by 5 bases, with 9 bases left in between. This CDR3 has 13 residues. The CDR3 sequence is CASSSYDNNEQFF. The DNA of the CDR3 is TGCGCCAGCAGCTCTTACGACAACAATGAGCAGTTCTTC.

CDR3 protein: CASSLTGRKSYEQYF. The CDR3, as DNA: TGTGCCAGCAGCCTGACGGGACGGAAGTCCTACGAGCAGTACTTC. This chain links TRBV5-6 with TRBJ2-7; D might be TRBD1 or TRBD2, each matching 5 bases. With 4 bases removed from V and 1 base from J, the gap between germline ends came to 15 bases. The CDR3 covers 15 residues. CDR1 is SGHDT, CDR2 YYEEEE, per germline.

The chain joins TRBV11-1 to TRBJ2-5; D possibly corresponds to TRBD1 (6 bases). The CDR3 is 19 amino acids. Per germline, CDR1 SGHAT and CDR2 FQDESV (reference sequence). Trimming pared 5 bases from V and 1 base from J, leaving 26 bases between. CDR3 in DNA: TGTGCCAGCAGCCGTCGATGGCAGCGACCAGCCAGGGGCCAAGAGACCCAGTACTTC. This translates into CASSRRWQRPARGQETQYF.

The J gene is TRBJ1-5, the V gene TRBV4-1; D is possibly TRBD1 (5 bases). CDR3 length: 15 residues. Between the trimmed V and J ends, which lost 0 bases and 2 bases, there was a span of 8 bases. Germline V gives CDR1 MGHRA, CDR2 YSYEKL. CDR3 residues: CASSQEQTGNQPQHF. For the CDR3, the DNA is TGCGCCAGCAGCCAAGAACAGACAGGCAATCAGCCCCAGCATTTT.

This clonotype was picked up a small number of times. The rearrangement joins TRBV10-2 to TRBJ2-1; 11 positions agree with TRBD1. Germline CDR1 and CDR2: WSHSY and SAAADI. V dropped 7 bases and J dropped 4; count of bases not matched to a gene: 3. CDR3 length: 14 residues. For the CDR3, the DNA is TGCGCCAGCAAAGGACAGGGGGCTTACAATGAGCAGTTCTTC. It specifies CASKGQGAYNEQFF.

This clonotype occurred many times. The rearrangement links TRBV30 to TRBJ1-4; a possible D gene is TRBD1 (5 bases). Between the trimmed V and J ends, which lost 5 bases and 2 bases, there was a span of 9 bases. The CDR3 spans 13 residues. CDR1 and CDR2 from the germline V gene are GTSNPN and SVGIG (reference sequence). The chain's CDR3 is CAWWRGTNEKLFF. CDR3 bases: TGTGCCTGGTGGCGGGGGACTAATGAAAAACTGTTTTTT. The whole variable domain, remainder taken from reference TRBV30 and TRBJ1-4, is SQTIHQWPATLVQPVGSPLSLECTVEGTSNPNLYWYRQAAGRGLQLLFYSVGIGQISSEVPQNLSASRPQDRQFILSSKKLLLSDSGFYLCAWWRGTNEKLFFGSGTQLSVL.

This clonotype was found once. The chain links TRBV2 to TRBJ1-6; 7 nucleotides align to TRBD1. This CDR3 contains 14 residues. V gave up 6 bases and J gave up 10 bases; unmatched junction bases: 9. CDR1 is SNHLY, CDR2 FYNNEI, per germline. This CDR3 reads CASSTRTGQSPLHF. The CDR3 DNA follows: TGTGCCAGCAGCACCCGGACAGGTCAATCACCCCTCCACTTT.

This clonotype came up once. Since a much larger clone is just one base distant, this may be a read error. The gene calls are TRBV7-2 and TRBJ1-5; 7 positions match TRBD1. Per germline, CDR1 SGHTA and CDR2 FQGNSA. The CDR3 length is 15 residues. CDR3 residues: CAGSQQTGNNQPQHF. The CDR3 DNA follows: TGTGCCGGCAGCCAACAGACAGGGAACAATCAGCCCCAGCATTTT.

This clonotype appeared a few times. This rearrangement joins TRBV20-1 to TRBJ2-7; D unclear. V lost 1 base and J 3 bases, leaving 7 bases between the germline ends. Germline lookup yields CDR1 DFQATT and CDR2 SNEGSKA (reference sequence). This CDR3 spans 12 amino acids. CDR3 sequence (DNA): TGCAGTGCTAGAGCCCCGGGCTACGAGCAGTACTTC. Protein sequence: CSARAPGYEQYF.

The J gene is TRBJ2-1, the V gene TRBV10-3; D possibly corresponds to TRBD2 (7 bases). Germline V lookup: CDR1 ENHRY, CDR2 SYGVKD. Trimming shortened V by 11 bases and J by 7 bases, and 15 bases separated the two germline ends. CDR3 length equals 12 residues. In DNA, the CDR3 is TGTGCCGGGGGGGCAGATCCTAATGAGCAGTTCTTC. It encodes CAGGADPNEQFF.

This clonotype was seen only once. The chain carries TRBV18 and TRBJ2-5; weak D call: TRBD2 (5 bases). V lost 4 bases to trimming and J lost 3 bases, with 9 bases between them. Germline V gene data show CDR1 as KGHSH and CDR2 as LQKENI. The CDR3 runs 13 residues. The CDR3 loop reads CASSRQREETQYF. The CDR3 DNA reads TGTGCCAGCTCACGCCAGAGGGAAGAGACCCAGTACTTC. Filled out from reference TRBV18 and TRBJ2-5, the complete variable domain reads NAGVMQNPRHLVRRRGQEARLRCSPMKGHSHVYWYRQLPEEGLKFMVYLQKENIIDESGMPKERFSAEFPKEGPSILRIQQVVRGDSAAYFCASSRQREETQYFGPGTRLLVL.

This clonotype turned up a few times. The V call is TRBV20-1, the J call TRBJ2-5; D not resolved. Germline loops: CDR1 DFQATT, CDR2 SNEGSKA (reference sequence). The CDR3 is made up of 11 amino acids. The CDR3 coding sequence is TGCGGCCAAATGGCAGTGGAGACCCAGTACTTC. Its protein is CGQMAVETQYF.

This clonotype came up many times. This chain joins TRBV5-1 and TRBJ2-1; 11 bases map to TRBD1. J was trimmed by 6 bases and V by 1 base; bases with no gene match: 3. CDR1 and CDR2 (germline): SGHRS, YFSETQ. The CDR3 is 15 amino acids. CDR3 amino acids: CASSLWGQGGNEQFF. CDR3 bases: TGCGCCAGCAGCTTGTGGGGACAGGGGGGCAATGAGCAGTTCTTC.

At least ten counts were recorded for this clonotype. V usage is TRBV7-8 and J usage is TRBJ2-5; tentative D call: TRBD2 (6 bases). From germline, CDR1 is SGHVS and CDR2 FQNEAQ. The CDR3 has 15 residues. Between the trimmed V and J ends, which lost 5 bases and 4 bases, there was a span of 17 bases. CDR3 in amino acids: CASSPWDSGGETQYF. The DNA for the CDR3 is TGTGCCAGCAGCCCGTGGGACTCAGGCGGAGAGACCCAGTACTTC.

The chain is built from TRBV12-3 or TRBV12-4 and TRBJ1-6; no definite D call. V lost 7 bases and J lost 7, with 11 bases in between. The CDR3 consists of 13 residues. This chain's CDR3 is CASTGRTNSPLHF. The CDR3 DNA follows: TGTGCCAGCACGGGCAGGACGAATTCACCCCTCCACTTT.

This chain joins TRBV27 and TRBJ2-5; 9 bases are a match to TRBD1. There are 14 residues in the CDR3. The V gene's germline CDR1 is MNHEY and CDR2 SMNVEV (reference sequence). V lost 5 bases, J lost 5 bases, and 6 bases stayed unmatched. The CDR3 DNA reads TGTGCCAGCAGTAAGGGACAGGGTAGCGAGACCCAGTACTTC. It is translated as CASSKGQGSETQYF.

J is TRBJ1-1 and V is TRBV12-3 or TRBV12-4; no definite D call. The CDR3 has 13 amino acids. Trimming took 3 bases from V and 1 from J, leaving 6 bases between them. The CDR3 bases are TGTGCCAGCAGTTTGCAGCAGAACACTGAAGCTTTCTTT. Translating it yields CASSLQQNTEAFF.

Written as DNA, the CDR3 is TGTGCCAGCACCCCCGACAGGGACACTGAAGCTTTCTTT. It translates to CASTPDRDTEAFF. V is TRBV2 and J is TRBJ1-1, with 7 nucleotides matching TRBD1. CDR3 length equals 13 residues. Germline trimming cut 7 bases from V and 3 bases from J; bases unmatched to any gene: 5. Germline-derived CDR1 and CDR2 are SNHLY and FYNNEI. Full variable domain (rest looked up from reference TRBV2 and TRBJ1-1): EPEVTQTPSHQVTQMGQEVILRCVPISNHLYFYWYRQILGQKVEFLVSFYNNEISEKSEIFDDQFSVERPDGSNFTLKIRSTKLEDSAMYFCASTPDRDTEAFFGQGTRLTVV.

This clonotype has a count of ten or more. This chain connects TRBV27 to TRBJ1-2, with 7 bases matching TRBD1. The CDR3 has 13 amino acids. Per the germline V gene, CDR1 is MNHEY and CDR2 is SMNVEV (reference sequence). After removal of 6 bases from V and 7 bases from J, the junction contained 8 bases not matched to a gene. The CDR3 spells CASRFDRAGGYTF. CDR3 in DNA: TGTGCCAGCAGGTTCGACAGGGCAGGTGGCTACACCTTC.

This clonotype has ten or more counts. The chain is built from TRBV6-1 and TRBJ2-6; D may be TRBD2 (6 bases). Germline V CDR1 and CDR2: MNHNS, SASEGT. Trimming removed 7 bases at V and 0 bases at J, with 10 bases between. The CDR3 covers 15 residues. This CDR3 reads CASMRGSSGANVLTF. The CDR3 region has the DNA TGTGCCAGCATGCGGGGAAGCTCTGGGGCCAACGTCCTGACTTTC.

This clonotype was detected a few times. This chain uses TRBV3-1 with TRBJ1-2, with 7 bases identical to TRBD1. The V gene end was trimmed by 4 bases and the J gene end by 10 bases; junction bases not matched to a gene: 9. The CDR3 runs to 13 residues. The germline V gene encodes CDR1 LGHDT and CDR2 YNNKEL (reference sequence). The CDR3 sequence: CASSPPGTVSYTF. For the CDR3, the DNA is TGTGCCAGCAGCCCCCCCGGGACAGTTTCCTACACCTTC.

This clonotype was picked up many times. The rearrangement links TRBV29-1 to TRBJ1-1; TRBD1 matches at 9 bases. Germline trimming cut 7 bases from V and 3 bases from J; bases unmatched to any gene: 3. Germline loops: CDR1 SQVTM, CDR2 ANQGSEA. The CDR3 runs 12 residues. CDR3 nucleotides: TGCAGCGGAGGGACAGGGCACACTGAAGCTTTCTTT. As protein: CSGGTGHTEAFF.

The chain combines TRBV7-2 with TRBJ2-5; 9 bases agree with TRBD2. The CDR3 has 15 residues. The V gene's germline CDR1 is SGHTA and CDR2 FQGNSA. V shed 3 bases and J 5 bases; nucleotides not matched to a gene: 7. The CDR3 spells CASSFPSGGRETQYF. The CDR3 DNA sequence: TGTGCCAGCAGCTTCCCGAGCGGGGGGCGTGAGACCCAGTACTTC.

This clonotype showed up just a few times. The V call is TRBV29-1, the J call TRBJ2-5; 7 positions match TRBD1. V dropped 6 bases and J dropped 4; count of bases not matched to a gene: 5. Germline loops: CDR1 SQVTM, CDR2 ANQGSEA. The CDR3 sequence is 12 residues long. The CDR3 reads CSVDTGAETQYF. The CDR3 nucleotides are TGCAGCGTAGATACAGGGGCAGAGACCCAGTACTTC.

This clonotype was detected once. The chain links TRBV10-3 to TRBJ2-2, with 8 bases matching TRBD1. After removal of 4 bases from V and 2 bases from J, the junction contained 3 bases not matched to a gene. The CDR3 extends over 15 amino acids. Germline V lookup: CDR1 ENHRY, CDR2 SYGVKD. The CDR3 DNA sequence: TGTGCCATCAGTGGGACAGGGTCCAACACCGGGGAGCTGTTTTTT. Encoded protein: CAISGTGSNTGELFF.